This entry lists 31 T cell receptor beta chains sequenced from one sample in a study of CD8+ T cells in alopecia areata. cDNA prepared by RNA extraction and subsequent reverse transcription served as the template for sequencing. This table comes from immunoSEQ multiplex PCR, and its TCRdb copy is limited to in-frame clones, with some not included. The sample includes roughly 120,000 clones, roughly 50% of them seen just once. Treatment defined: oral pan-JAK inhibitor, 5-10 mg twice daily. The sample here was CD8+ T cells sorted from blood, taken at week 4, from a patient treated with tofacitinib. The source is a human donor with alopecia areata.

The chain carries TRBV4-3 and TRBJ2-5, with D possibly matching TRBD2 (6 bases). The CDR3 sequence is 15 residues long. V gave up 4 bases and J gave up 4 bases, with 16 bases separating them. Germline-derived CDR1 and CDR2 are LGHNA and YSLEER. The CDR3 loop is CASSPSYRLGETQYF. Written as DNA, the CDR3 is TGCGCCAGCAGCCCTAGCTACCGACTAGGAGAGACCCAGTACTTC.

V and J are TRBV6-4 and TRBJ2-1; the match to TRBD1 covers 9 bases. The CDR3 extends over 16 amino acids. The germline V gene encodes CDR1 MRHNA and CDR2 SNTAGT. J gave up 8 bases and V 6 bases, and 14 bases lay outside the gene matches. The CDR3 loop is CASSDSPGQGEHEQFF. CDR3 nucleotide sequence: TGTGCCAGCAGCGACAGCCCGGGACAGGGCGAACATGAGCAGTTCTTC.

In its sample, this clone was seen a few times. The V and J genes are TRBV30 and TRBJ2-3; 9 positions agree with TRBD1. Trimming at V came to 3 bases and at J to 5 bases, leaving 6 bases not matched to a gene. CDR1 and CDR2 from the germline V gene are GTSNPN and SVGIG (reference sequence). CDR3 size: 14 residues. The CDR3 region has the DNA TGTGCCTGGAGGGGGACAGGGTTTGAAGATACGCAGTATTTT. Amino acids: CAWRGTGFEDTQYF.

This clone was found once. The chain carries TRBV4-1 and TRBJ1-4; D not resolved. The germline V gene encodes CDR1 MGHRA and CDR2 YSYEKL. The CDR3 length is 15 residues. Trimming took off 4 bases at V and 7 bases at J, with 16 bases between the two ends. The CDR3 DNA reads TGCGCCAGCAGCCCTTGGGAGGGCCAGACTGAAAAACTGTTTTTT. Translating it yields CASSPWEGQTEKLFF.

The chain recombines TRBV6-5 with TRBJ1-2; D is undetermined. This CDR3 is built from 12 residues. Germline CDR1 and CDR2: MNHEY and SVGAGI. V was pared by 5 bases and J by 8 bases, with 12 bases between. The CDR3 nucleotides read TGTGCCAGCAGTCAAGGGTTAGAAGGCTACACCTTC. Amino acid sequence: CASSQGLEGYTF.

This clone was observed once. The genes are TRBV28 and TRBJ1-5; D is unclear. Trimming took off 10 bases at V and 2 bases at J, with 12 bases between the two ends. The CDR3 length is 13 residues. CDR1 is MDHEN, CDR2 SYDVKM, per germline. CDR3: CATLDPGNQPQHF. CDR3 coding DNA: TGTGCCACCCTGGACCCTGGCAATCAGCCCCAGCATTTT.

This clone was seen only a few times. The chain joins TRBV11-2 to TRBJ1-5; no reliable D call. The CDR3 consists of 13 residues. The germline CDR1 and CDR2 sequences are SGHAT and FQNNGV. V was cut by 5 bases and J by 7 bases, with 12 bases left in between. CDR3 DNA sequence: TGTGCCAGCAGCCGGGGTCCAGACCAGCCCCAGCATTTT. Translation gives CASSRGPDQPQHF.

V gene TRBV20-1 combines with J gene TRBJ2-1; the D is unclear. Germline V gives CDR1 DFQATT, CDR2 SNEGSKA (reference sequence). This CDR3 contains 11 residues. The ends were cut back, 5 bases at V and 3 bases at J, with 5 bases in the middle. The CDR3 is CSAEFYNEQFF. CDR3 nucleotide sequence: TGCAGTGCTGAATTCTACAATGAGCAGTTCTTC.

This chain joins TRBV7-9 and TRBJ1-1; no clear D gene. Trimming took off 2 bases at V and 4 bases at J, with 11 bases between the two ends. CDR3 length: 14 residues. The germline CDR1 and CDR2 sequences are SEHNR and FQNEAQ (reference sequence). The CDR3 sequence is CASSLMKESTEAFF. CDR3 DNA: TGTGCCAGCAGCTTAATGAAGGAGAGCACTGAAGCTTTCTTT.

This chain uses TRBV28 with TRBJ2-7; D is ambiguous. CDR3 length equals 14 residues. The germline V and J ends were trimmed by 2 bases and 1 base, with 9 bases remaining between them. Germline assignment: CDR1 MDHEN and CDR2 SYDVKM. The CDR3 region is CASSLTGTSYEQYF. CDR3 DNA: TGTGCCAGCAGTTTAACCGGAACTTCCTACGAGCAGTACTTC.

This chain uses TRBV13 with TRBJ2-3; 8 bases fit TRBD1. The CDR3 runs 13 residues. Germline lookup yields CDR1 PRHDT and CDR2 FYEKMQ (reference sequence). With V trimmed by 5 bases and J by 6 bases, 4 bases remained unmatched. In DNA form, the CDR3 reads TGTGCCAGCAGCCCCCCAGGGGGCGATACGCAGTATTTT. It encodes CASSPPGGDTQYF.

The V call is TRBV27, the J call TRBJ1-2; tentatively, D is TRBD1 (5 bases). Germline loops: CDR1 MNHEY, CDR2 SMNVEV (reference sequence). The CDR3 totals 13 residues. Trimming removed 6 bases from V and 4 bases from J, with 12 bases in between. The CDR3 region has the DNA TGTGCCAGCAGCCCAGGGAGCAGCTATGGCTACACCTTC. It specifies CASSPGSSYGYTF.

The rearrangement links TRBV18 to TRBJ2-5; 8 positions agree with TRBD2. V lost 3 bases, J lost 5 bases, and 11 bases stayed unmatched. CDR1 KGHSH and CDR2 LQKENI come from the germline V gene. This CDR3 is 16 amino acids long. Here the CDR3 DNA reads TGTGCCAGCTCACCGACGGGACTAGAGGGGGTTGAGACCCAGTACTTC. This sequence encodes CASSPTGLEGVETQYF.

The chain recombines TRBV29-1 with TRBJ2-3; D tentatively fits TRBD1 or TRBD2 (5 bases each). The V and J ends lost 1 base and 15 bases respectively, with 14 bases between them. This CDR3 is 11 amino acids long. CDR1 and CDR2 (germline): SQVTM, ANQGSEA. The chain's CDR3 is CSVEVWDGQYF. The CDR3 DNA is TGCAGCGTTGAAGTTTGGGACGGGCAATATTTT.

This chain joins TRBV11-2 and TRBJ2-7; TRBD1 agrees at 7 bases. Germline-derived CDR1 and CDR2 are SGHAT and FQNNGV. The V and J ends lost 4 bases and 2 bases, in that order; junction bases with no gene match: 11. This CDR3 contains 16 residues. The DNA of the CDR3 is TGTGCCAGCAGCTCGAGACCTGGGACAGAGACCTACGAGCAGTACTTC. This sequence encodes CASSSRPGTETYEQYF.

This clone occurred a few times. V and J are TRBV29-1 and TRBJ1-1; D is unclear. Trimming removed 5 bases at V and 7 bases at J, with 17 bases between. The CDR3 spans 13 residues. The germline CDR1 and CDR2 sequences are SQVTM and ANQGSEA. The CDR3 bases are TGCAGCGTTTACCAGAGGAGGGAGATTGAAGCTTTCTTT. Translating gives CSVYQRREIEAFF.

This clone was counted only a few times. The gene calls are TRBV15 and TRBJ2-6; TRBD1 matches 11 bases. With V trimmed by 7 bases and J by 0 bases, 2 bases remained unmatched. CDR1 and CDR2 (germline): LNHNV, YYDKDF (reference sequence). The CDR3 totals 16 residues. The DNA for the CDR3 is TGTGCCACCACCGGGACAGGGGGCTCTGGGGCCAACGTCCTGACTTTC. Its translation is CATTGTGGSGANVLTF. The full variable domain, rest sourced from reference TRBV15 and TRBJ2-6, is DAMVIQNPRYQVTQFGKPVTLSCSQTLNHNVMYWYQQKSSQAPKLLFHYYDKDFNNEADTPDNFQSRRPNTSFCFLDIRSPGLGDTAMYLCATTGTGGSGANVLTFGAGSRLTVL.

V gene TRBV27 combines with J gene TRBJ2-5, with 9 bases identical to TRBD2. The germline V gene encodes CDR1 MNHEY and CDR2 SMNVEV (reference sequence). There are 15 residues in the CDR3. Unmatched junction bases numbered 9, after V lost 5 bases and J lost 5 bases. Written as DNA, the CDR3 is TGTGCCAGCAGTCGGGGTAGCGGGGGAAGGGAGACCCAGTACTTC. Protein product: CASSRGSGGRETQYF.

The rearrangement links TRBV11-2 to TRBJ2-3; D unresolved. V was trimmed by 5 bases and J by 2 bases, leaving 2 bases between them. The CDR3 totals 11 residues. Germline CDR1 is SGHAT and CDR2 is FQNNGV. CDR3 in DNA: TGTGCCAGCAGCCTCACAGATACGCAGTATTTT. Translated, it gives CASSLTDTQYF.

The J gene is TRBJ1-5, the V gene TRBV28; D is unclear. V dropped 4 bases and J dropped 2 bases, with 12 bases sitting between them. CDR1 and CDR2 (germline): MDHEN, SYDVKM. The CDR3 is made up of 15 amino acids. The CDR3 reads CASSYSPLGNQPQHF. The CDR3 DNA reads TGTGCCAGCAGTTACTCCCCTCTTGGCAATCAGCCCCAGCATTTT.

The genes are TRBV25-1 and TRBJ1-1; unclear D gene. The CDR3 is 12 residues long. Germline V CDR1 and CDR2: MGHDK, SYGVNS. Trimming removed 10 bases at V and 5 bases at J, with 14 bases between. Written as DNA, the CDR3 is TGTGCCATCGGATCCGGGGAAACTGAAGCTTTCTTT. It codes for CAIGSGETEAFF.

The chain links TRBV7-9 to TRBJ2-5; the D is unclear. This CDR3 region has 15 residues. Germline CDR1 and CDR2: SEHNR and FQNEAQ (reference sequence). Trimming removed 7 bases from V and 0 bases from J, with 15 bases in between. The CDR3 sequence: CASTQGQAHQETQYF. CDR3 nucleotide sequence: TGTGCCAGCACCCAAGGGCAGGCCCACCAAGAGACCCAGTACTTC. Drawing the rest from reference TRBV7-9 and TRBJ2-5, the complete variable domain is DTGVSQNPRHKITKRGQNVTFRCDPISEHNRLYWYRQTLGQGPEFLTYFQNEAQLEKSRLLSDRFSAERPKGSFSTLEIQRTEQGDSAMYLCASTQGQAHQETQYFGPGTRLLVL.

This sequence joins TRBV29-1 and TRBJ2-6; 7 bases are shared with TRBD1. CDR1 and CDR2 (germline): SQVTM, ANQGSEA. The CDR3 is made up of 16 amino acids. V gave up 4 bases and J gave up 0 bases; unmatched junction bases: 6. The CDR3 here is CSVGGTAYSGANVLTF. The CDR3 nucleotides read TGCAGCGTTGGTGGGACAGCCTACTCTGGGGCCAACGTCCTGACTTTC.

In its sample, this clone was seen once. This chain uses TRBV29-1 with TRBJ2-7, with 7 bases identical to TRBD2. Germline CDR1 is SQVTM and CDR2 is ANQGSEA. CDR3 size: 15 residues. Trimming at V came to 7 bases and at J to 6 bases, leaving 18 bases not matched to a gene. The CDR3 DNA follows: TGCAGCGCGGGAGGTGGCCAGGCGCTTGGGCTCGAGCAGTACTTC. Translated: CSAGGGQALGLEQYF.

This clone showed up just a few times. This rearrangement joins TRBV30 to TRBJ2-2; D remains ambiguous. This CDR3 has 14 amino acids. Per the germline V gene, CDR1 is GTSNPN and CDR2 is SVGIG (reference sequence). Trimming stripped 1 base from V and 4 bases from J, with 10 bases between. The CDR3 loop is CAWSDTESTGELFF. The CDR3 DNA follows: TGTGCCTGGAGTGATACAGAAAGCACCGGGGAGCTGTTTTTT.

V is TRBV28 and J is TRBJ1-2; 9 bases are shared with TRBD1. This CDR3 has 13 residues. Trimming removed 8 bases from V and 4 bases from J; junction bases left unmatched: 5. Germline-derived CDR1 and CDR2 are MDHEN and SYDVKM. This CDR3 is CASGTGWGYGYTF. The CDR3 DNA reads TGTGCCAGCGGGACAGGGTGGGGCTATGGCTACACCTTC.

The chain recombines TRBV16 with TRBJ1-1; a possible D gene is TRBD1 (6 bases). This CDR3 has 13 amino acids. Germline-derived CDR1 and CDR2 are KGHSY and FQNENV. Trimming cost V 0 bases and J 6 bases, with 8 bases left between them. The CDR3 sequence is CASSQSSGAEAFF. The CDR3 DNA follows: TGTGCCAGCAGCCAATCCTCAGGGGCTGAAGCTTTCTTT.

The rearrangement joins TRBV5-1 to TRBJ2-7, with D perhaps TRBD1 (7 bases). V gave up 2 bases and J gave up 4 bases, with 16 bases separating them. This CDR3 contains 15 residues. Germline CDR1 reads SGHRS; CDR2 reads YFSETQ. Here the CDR3 DNA reads TGCGCCAGCAGCTTCGACACGGAGGGGGCTTACGAGCAGTACTTC. Amino acid sequence: CASSFDTEGAYEQYF.

The table lists this clone with a few counts. The CDR3 nucleotides are TGTGCCAGCAGCTTTTACTCACCCGCGAACTATGGCTACACCTTC. Translation gives CASSFYSPANYGYTF. This rearrangement joins TRBV13 to TRBJ1-2; D gene uncertain. The germline V and J ends were trimmed by 3 bases and 2 bases, with 13 bases remaining between them. There are 15 residues in the CDR3. Per germline, CDR1 PRHDT and CDR2 FYEKMQ (reference sequence). The variable domain in full, completed from reference TRBV13 and TRBJ1-2, reads AAGVIQSPRHLIKEKRETATLKCYPIPRHDTVYWYQQGPGQDPQFLISFYEKMQSDKGSIPDRFSAQQFSDYHSELNMSSLELGDSALYFCASSFYSPANYGYTFGSGTRLTVV.

A single count supports this clone. The chain joins TRBV7-8 to TRBJ2-3; 14 nucleotides line up with TRBD2. CDR1 and CDR2 from the germline V gene are SGHVS and FQNEAQ. Trimming removed 5 bases from V and 6 bases from J; junction bases left unmatched: 13. CDR3 length equals 18 residues. The CDR3 loop reads CASSGGTSGGGADDTQYF. In nucleotides, the CDR3 is TGTGCCAGCAGCGGAGGGACTAGCGGGGGAGGTGCCGACGATACGCAGTATTTT.

The chain couples TRBV6-5 to TRBJ1-2, with 7 bases fitting TRBD1. V lost 6 bases and J lost 1; bases outside the gene matches: 5. Germline assignment: CDR1 MNHEY and CDR2 SVGAGI. The CDR3 is made up of 14 amino acids. In DNA, the CDR3 is TGTGCCAGCAGCGTTGGGGACAGTAACTATGGCTACACCTTC. This gives the protein CASSVGDSNYGYTF.